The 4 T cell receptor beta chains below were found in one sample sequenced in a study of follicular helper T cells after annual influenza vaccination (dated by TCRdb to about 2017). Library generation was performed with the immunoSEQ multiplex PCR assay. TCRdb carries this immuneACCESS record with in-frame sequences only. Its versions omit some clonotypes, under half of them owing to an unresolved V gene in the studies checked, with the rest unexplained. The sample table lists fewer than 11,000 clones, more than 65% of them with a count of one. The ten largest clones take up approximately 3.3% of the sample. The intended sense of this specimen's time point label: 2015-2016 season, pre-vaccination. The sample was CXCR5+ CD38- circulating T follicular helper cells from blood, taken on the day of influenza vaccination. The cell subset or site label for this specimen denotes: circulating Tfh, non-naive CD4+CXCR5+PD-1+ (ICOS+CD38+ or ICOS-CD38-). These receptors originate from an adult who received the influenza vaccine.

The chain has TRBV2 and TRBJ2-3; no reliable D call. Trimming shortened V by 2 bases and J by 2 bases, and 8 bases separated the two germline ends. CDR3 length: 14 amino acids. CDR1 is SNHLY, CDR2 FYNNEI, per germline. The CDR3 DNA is TGTGCCAGCAGTGAACGAGCGAACACAGATACGCAGTATTTT. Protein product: CASSERANTDTQYF.

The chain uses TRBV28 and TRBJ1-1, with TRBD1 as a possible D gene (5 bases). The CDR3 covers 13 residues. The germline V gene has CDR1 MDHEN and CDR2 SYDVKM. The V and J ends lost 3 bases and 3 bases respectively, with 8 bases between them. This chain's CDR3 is CASSFKGYTEAFF. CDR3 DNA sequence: TGTGCCAGCAGTTTTAAGGGGTACACTGAAGCTTTCTTT.

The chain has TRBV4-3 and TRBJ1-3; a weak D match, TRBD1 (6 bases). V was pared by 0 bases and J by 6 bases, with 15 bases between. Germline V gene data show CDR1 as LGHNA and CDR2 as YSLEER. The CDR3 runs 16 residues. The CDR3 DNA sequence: TGCGCCAGCAGCCAAGATCCGGGGGCGTTCGAAAACACCATATATTTT. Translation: CASSQDPGAFENTIYF.

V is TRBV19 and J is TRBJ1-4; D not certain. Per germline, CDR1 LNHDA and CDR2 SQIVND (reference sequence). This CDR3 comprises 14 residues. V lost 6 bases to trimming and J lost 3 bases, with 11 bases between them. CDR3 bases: TGTGCCAGTAGGGAGGACCGCGCTAATGAAAAACTGTTTTTT. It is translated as CASREDRANEKLFF.